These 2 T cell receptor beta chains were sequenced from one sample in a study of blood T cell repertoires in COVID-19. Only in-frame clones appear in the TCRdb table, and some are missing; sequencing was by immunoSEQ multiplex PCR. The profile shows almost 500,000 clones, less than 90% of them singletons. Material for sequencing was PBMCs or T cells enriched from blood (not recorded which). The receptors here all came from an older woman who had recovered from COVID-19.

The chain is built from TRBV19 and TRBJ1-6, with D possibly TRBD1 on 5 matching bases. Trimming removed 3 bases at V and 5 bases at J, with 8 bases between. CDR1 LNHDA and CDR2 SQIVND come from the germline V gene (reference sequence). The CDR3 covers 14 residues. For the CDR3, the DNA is TGTGCCAGTAGTATCGGACAAGATAATTCACCCCTCCACTTT. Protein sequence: CASSIGQDNSPLHF.

CDR3 DNA sequence: TGCGCCAGCAGCCAAGATCTTGGGACAGGACATACAGATACGCAGTATTTT. Translating gives CASSQDLGTGHTDTQYF. J is TRBJ2-3 and V is TRBV4-1; 8 bases are shared with TRBD1. With 0 bases clipped from V and 3 bases from J, the junction kept 8 bases outside the gene matches. Germline lookup yields CDR1 MGHRA and CDR2 YSYEKL. This CDR3 is built from 17 residues.